This T cell receptor (beta chain) was retrieved from a study of monozygotic twins with inflammatory bowel disease. Regarding the study as a whole: Against healthy co-twins, IBD patients had lower TCRbeta diversity (measured by inverse Simpson).

Incorporation of UMIs carrying a 6-nucleotide sample barcode was performed by template switching. Using the 5' RACE reads, TCRdb records one entry per CDR3 protein without DNA. The sample includes about 350,000 distinct CDR3 sequences. Looked up from germline, CDR1 is LNHDA and CDR2 is SQIVND (reference sequence). The CDR3 totals 16 residues. A note on this clonotype: Its antigen is as yet unknown.

Sequenced sample: blood. The receptor was isolated from a human donor with ulcerative colitis or Crohn's disease, or a healthy co-twin of an affected twin (not recorded which). This chain uses TRBV19 with TRBJ1-1; the D gene TCRdb calls, TRBD1, cannot be checked with no DNA. The chain's CDR3 is CASSIRGQGVNTEAFF.